This T cell receptor (beta chain) is from a study of T-cell memory formation after mild COVID-19. Study as a whole: Each donor largely had its own TCR clusters. Study-level results: Cross-reactive memory appears to have joined, as suggested by some responding clones showing up in pre-infection memory. What remained unconfirmed was the SARS-CoV-2 specificity of second-wave clones peaking on day 37. Contracting CD4+ clones were located mainly in CM and EM, and CD8+ clones in EMRA.

Germline V CDR1 and CDR2: SQVTM, ANQGSEA. The CDR3 spans 13 residues. The ends were cut back, 4 bases at V and 0 bases at J, with 8 bases in the middle. This clonotype was observed at least ten times. Its antigen is not identified. In TCRdb, the 5' RACE reads were re-called with MiXCR into one record per CDR3 protein. Found here are about 390,000 distinct CDR3 sequences, around a fifth of them singletons; the top ten hold around 13%. Sequences were obtained from PBMCs or a T cell subset sorted from them (not recorded which). The rearrangement joins TRBV29-1 to TRBJ2-3; D is unclear. The sequence was obtained from an adult woman who had mild COVID-19 (a few samples of this study predate the infection). Cell type and time point are not known. The CDR3 protein is CSVGGQSTDTQYF. CDR3 DNA sequence: TGCAGCGTTGGAGGCCAAAGCACAGATACGCAGTATTTT.